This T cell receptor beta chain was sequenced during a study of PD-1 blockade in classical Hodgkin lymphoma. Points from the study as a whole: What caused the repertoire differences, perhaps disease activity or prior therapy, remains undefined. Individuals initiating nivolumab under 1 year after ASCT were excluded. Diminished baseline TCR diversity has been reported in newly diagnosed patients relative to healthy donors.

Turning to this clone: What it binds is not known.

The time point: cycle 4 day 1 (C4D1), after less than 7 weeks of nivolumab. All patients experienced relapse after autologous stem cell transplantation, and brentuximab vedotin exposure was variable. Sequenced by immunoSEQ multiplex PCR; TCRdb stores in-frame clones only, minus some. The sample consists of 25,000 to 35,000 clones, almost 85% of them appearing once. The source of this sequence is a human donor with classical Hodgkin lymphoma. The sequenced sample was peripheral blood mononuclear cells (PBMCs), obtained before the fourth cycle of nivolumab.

The CDR3 loop is CASSLQTGSYNEQFF. For the CDR3, the DNA is TGTGCCAGCAGCTTACAGACAGGGAGCTACAATGAGCAGTTCTTC. The chain employs TRBV7-6 and TRBJ2-1; 7 nucleotides line up with TRBD1. The ends lost 2 bases at V and 3 bases at J; junction bases unmatched: 4. Germline V CDR1 and CDR2: SGHVS, FNYEAQ. This CDR3 spans 15 amino acids. Full variable domain (rest looked up from reference TRBV7-6 and TRBJ2-1): GAGVSQSPRYKVTKRGQDVALRCDPISGHVSLYWYRQALGQGPEFLTYFNYEAQQDKSGLPNDRFSAERPEGSISTLTIQRTEQRDSAMYRCASSLQTGSYNEQFFGPGTRLTVL.